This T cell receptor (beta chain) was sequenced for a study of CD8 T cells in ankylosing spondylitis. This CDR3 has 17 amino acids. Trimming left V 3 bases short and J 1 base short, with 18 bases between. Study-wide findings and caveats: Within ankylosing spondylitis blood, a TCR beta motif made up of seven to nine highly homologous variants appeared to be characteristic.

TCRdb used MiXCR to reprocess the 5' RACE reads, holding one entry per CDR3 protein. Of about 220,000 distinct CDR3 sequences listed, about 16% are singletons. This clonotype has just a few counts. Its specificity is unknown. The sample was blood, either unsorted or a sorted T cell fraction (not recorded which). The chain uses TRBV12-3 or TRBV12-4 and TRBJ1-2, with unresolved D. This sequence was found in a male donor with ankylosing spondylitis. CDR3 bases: TGTGCCAGCAGTTTCGGAGACCCAAAGATCCATAACTATGGCTACACCTTC. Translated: CASSFGDPKIHNYGYTF.